Listed here is a single T cell receptor beta chain. The data derive from a study of blood T cell repertoires in COVID-19. The method was immunoSEQ multiplex PCR; TCRdb's version includes in-frame clones alone and lacks a portion of them. The sample contains a few hundred thousand clones, over 75% of which appear only once. This CDR3 comprises 14 residues. Trimming removed 0 bases at V and 4 bases at J, with 12 bases between. CDR1 and CDR2 from the germline V gene are GTSNPN and SVGIG (reference sequence). The rearrangement uses TRBV30 and TRBJ1-2, with D perhaps TRBD1 (6 bases). This TCR came from a human donor in a cohort sampled during active COVID-19. The sequenced sample consisted of peripheral blood. CDR3 residues: CAWSVLRGAYGYTF. The CDR3 DNA reads TGTGCCTGGAGTGTACTCCGGGGGGCCTATGGCTACACCTTC.